Listed here are 15 T cell receptor beta chains from one sample, sequenced in a study of T cells in Graves' hyperthyroidism and ophthalmopathy. There were TCR beta CDR3 regions amplified from RNA transcripts. The study used the HTBI primer set for a first-round RT-PCR of the TCR CDR3. TCRdb passed the multiplex PCR reads through MiXCR, listing each CDR3 protein once. The profile shows about 210,000 distinct CDR3 sequences, approximately 20% of them singletons. The sample was blood. Receptors originate from a man in his forties or fifties with Graves' hyperthyroidism.

The table lists this clonotype with many counts. The chain employs TRBV28 and TRBJ1-2, with 8 nucleotides matching TRBD1. The CDR3 runs to 14 residues. The germline CDR1 and CDR2 sequences are MDHEN and SYDVKM. V was clipped by 4 bases and J by 6 bases; unmatched bases: 7. The CDR3 region is CASSSADRGHGYTF. The DNA for the CDR3 is TGTGCCAGCAGTTCGGCCGACAGGGGTCATGGCTACACCTTC.

The gene calls are TRBV2 and TRBJ2-7, with D perhaps given as TRBD1 or TRBD2 (5 bases each). Germline CDR1 is SNHLY and CDR2 is FYNNEI. V shed 7 bases and J shed 1 base, with 11 bases lying between them. The length of the CDR3 is 13 residues. The CDR3 protein is CASNPGPSYEQYF. The CDR3 DNA is TGTGCCAGCAATCCGGGACCATCCTACGAGCAGTACTTC.

The chain carries TRBV7-9 and TRBJ1-1; D is possibly TRBD1 (5 bases). Germline CDR1 is SEHNR and CDR2 is FQNEAQ (reference sequence). Trimming removed 2 bases from V and 0 bases from J, with 13 bases in between. This CDR3 comprises 16 residues. CDR3 DNA: TGTGCCAGCAGCTTAACCGGGACGGGATTGAACACTGAAGCTTTCTTT. Its protein is CASSLTGTGLNTEAFF.

V usage is TRBV12-3 or TRBV12-4 and J usage is TRBJ1-2, with 9 nucleotides matching TRBD1. The ends lost 5 bases at V and 1 base at J; junction bases unmatched: 2. The CDR3 totals 14 residues. The CDR3: CASSRQGVNYGYTF. The CDR3 DNA reads TGTGCCAGCAGTCGACAGGGGGTTAACTATGGCTACACCTTC.

V gene TRBV6-1 combines with J gene TRBJ2-7; possible D gene TRBD1, 6 bases. CDR3 length equals 15 residues. The V and J ends lost 3 bases and 4 bases respectively, with 16 bases between them. Germline V gives CDR1 MNHNS, CDR2 SASEGT. CDR3 nucleotide sequence: TGTGCCAGCAGTGAGAAGCTGGGGGCAGGGTACGAGCAGTACTTC. It is translated as CASSEKLGAGYEQYF.

This clonotype was seen a single time. The chain carries TRBV28 and TRBJ1-5, with a weak D call TRBD1 (5 bases). Germline V lookup: CDR1 MDHEN, CDR2 SYDVKM. This CDR3 is built from 18 residues. The ends were cut back, 2 bases at V and 2 bases at J, with 19 bases in the middle. The CDR3 is CASSLGRLGGAGNQPQHF. CDR3 coding DNA: TGTGCCAGCAGTTTAGGCCGCCTGGGGGGAGCGGGCAATCAGCCCCAGCATTTT.

This clonotype was seen at least ten times. The rearrangement uses TRBV5-4 and TRBJ1-1; 8 bases fit TRBD1. The V gene's germline CDR1 is SGHNT and CDR2 YYREEE (reference sequence). Unmatched junction bases numbered 7, after V lost 4 bases and J lost 5 bases. The CDR3 contains 14 residues. The CDR3 is CASSPAGGQTEAFF. The CDR3 bases are TGTGCCAGCAGCCCCGCAGGGGGCCAAACTGAAGCTTTCTTT.

This clonotype has at least ten counts. V and J are TRBV10-1 and TRBJ1-3; a possible D gene is TRBD1 (5 bases). Trimming took off 0 bases at V and 0 bases at J, with 6 bases between the two ends. Germline V gives CDR1 WNHNN, CDR2 SYGVQD (reference sequence). CDR3 length: 15 residues. CDR3 residues: CASSESTASGNTIYF. The CDR3 nucleotides read TGCGCCAGCAGTGAGTCGACAGCCTCTGGAAACACCATATATTTT.

This clonotype was seen more than once but under ten times. The CDR3 DNA reads TGTGCCAGCAGTTACTTCCGGGACAGGGAGGGGAATGAGCAGTTCTTC. Amino acids: CASSYFRDREGNEQFF. The rearrangement links TRBV6-5 to TRBJ2-1, with 9 positions matching TRBD1. Trimming cost V 1 base and J 7 bases; bases outside gene matches: 8. CDR1 and CDR2 (germline): MNHEY, SVGAGI. The CDR3 extends over 16 amino acids.

There are a few counts of this clonotype. V usage is TRBV18 and J usage is TRBJ2-1; D may correspond to TRBD1 or TRBD2 (5 bases each). Trimming shortened V by 6 bases and J by 10 bases, and 22 bases separated the two germline ends. Germline CDR1 is KGHSH and CDR2 is LQKENI. CDR3 size: 15 residues. The CDR3, as DNA: TGTGCCAGCTCCCCGTCTCACGGGGCCTCTGAGGAGCAGTTCTTC. Translation: CASSPSHGASEEQFF.

This clonotype has a count of ten or more. V gene TRBV11-1 combines with J gene TRBJ2-7, with TRBD1 matching over 7 bases. CDR3 size: 14 residues. V was pared by 5 bases and J by 4 bases, with 8 bases of the junction left unmatched. Germline V CDR1 and CDR2: SGHAT, FQDESV (reference sequence). The CDR3 spells CASSRQGVAYEQYF. The DNA of the CDR3 is TGTGCCAGCAGCCGACAGGGTGTCGCTTACGAGCAGTACTTC.

There are many counts of this clonotype. The chain uses TRBV28 and TRBJ2-2; D is unresolved. The V end was cut by 6 bases, the J end by 0 bases, with 14 bases between. CDR3 length: 16 residues. Germline V gene lookup returns CDR1 MDHEN and CDR2 SYDVKM. The CDR3 DNA sequence: TGTGCCAGCAGACGGCAGCAGGCAGCGAACACCGGGGAGCTGTTTTTT. Its translation: CASRRQQAANTGELFF.

In this sample, this clonotype turned up many times. The chain couples TRBV7-2 to TRBJ1-2, with 9 bases fitting TRBD1. Germline V lookup: CDR1 SGHTA, CDR2 FQGNSA. V shed 6 bases, J shed 0 bases, and the junction held 5 bases outside the gene matches. The CDR3 is made up of 15 amino acids. The CDR3 is CASRFTGGPNYGYTF. The CDR3 nucleotides read TGTGCCAGCAGATTCACAGGGGGCCCTAACTATGGCTACACCTTC.

The chain carries TRBV6-1 and TRBJ1-4; D is unresolved. This CDR3 has 13 amino acids. Trimming removed 2 bases from V and 8 bases from J, with 9 bases in between. CDR1 is MNHNS, CDR2 SASEGT, per germline. CDR3: CASSEYRGEKLFF. CDR3 bases: TGTGCCAGCAGTGAATATCGCGGAGAAAAACTGTTTTTT.

This rearrangement joins TRBV2 to TRBJ1-3; D remains unclear. V lost 7 bases and J 2 bases, leaving 9 bases between the germline ends. The CDR3 runs to 13 residues. The germline CDR1 and CDR2 sequences are SNHLY and FYNNEI. The CDR3 DNA sequence: TGTGCCAGCACGATCCAACCTGGAAACACCATATATTTT. Translating it yields CASTIQPGNTIYF.